Listed below are T cell receptor beta chains from one sample, sequenced in a study of T cell responses to AZD1222 COVID-19 vaccine. Assay used: immunoSEQ multiplex PCR; TCRdb lists only in-frame clones, some missing. The data hold 65,000 to 80,000 clones, with 90% observed a single time. The sample was peripheral blood, taken on day 0 of AZD1222 vaccination. These receptors all come from an adult in good health. Each CDR3 is given with its conserved first and last residue. Fields, in order: CDR3 protein, CDR3 DNA, clone size, V gene, D gene, J gene. D genes are given only for firm matches. The size of a clone is reported for some rows only, either as once, few or many, or as a class for expanded clones.

cdr3_aa: CASSVGQDSNQPQHF; cdr3_nt: TGCGCCAGCAGCGTGGGACAGGATAGCAATCAGCCCCAGCATTTT; clone_size: .; v_call: TRBV5-1; d_call: TRBD1; j_call: TRBJ1-5
cdr3_aa: CASRSEVGTEAFF; cdr3_nt: TGCGCCAGCAGGTCCGAGGTAGGGACTGAAGCTTTCTTT; clone_size: few; v_call: TRBV5-1; d_call: .; j_call: TRBJ1-1
cdr3_aa: CAISESASGSFYEQYF; cdr3_nt: TGTGCCATCAGTGAGTCGGCTAGCGGGAGTTTTTACGAGCAGTACTTC; clone_size: .; v_call: TRBV10-3; d_call: TRBD2; j_call: TRBJ2-7
cdr3_aa: CASSLVPSGGLDEQFF; cdr3_nt: TGTGCCAGCAGCTTAGTCCCAAGCGGGGGGTTGGATGAGCAGTTCTTC; clone_size: .; v_call: TRBV11-1; d_call: TRBD2; j_call: TRBJ2-1
cdr3_aa: CASSHSSTDTQYF; cdr3_nt: TGTGCCAGCAGCCACTCTAGCACAGATACGCAGTATTTT; clone_size: .; v_call: TRBV3-1/TRBV3-2; d_call: .; j_call: TRBJ2-3
cdr3_aa: CASSEPLAGDEQYF; cdr3_nt: TGTGCCAGCAGTGAACCCTTAGCGGGAGACGAGCAGTACTTC; clone_size: once; v_call: TRBV25-1; d_call: TRBD2; j_call: TRBJ2-7
cdr3_aa: CAWNEGWNTEAFF; cdr3_nt: TGTGCCTGGAACGAGGGCTGGAACACTGAAGCTTTCTTT; clone_size: .; v_call: TRBV30; d_call: .; j_call: TRBJ1-1
cdr3_aa: CASRARDQRDGYTF; cdr3_nt: TGTGCCAGCAGGGCCCGGGACCAAAGGGATGGCTACACCTTC; clone_size: .; v_call: TRBV28; d_call: .; j_call: TRBJ1-2
cdr3_aa: CASSQDPLNSNDNSPLHF; cdr3_nt: TGTGCCAGCAGCCAAGATCCATTGAACAGTAATGATAATTCACCCCTCCACTTT; clone_size: .; v_call: TRBV4-2; d_call: .; j_call: TRBJ1-6
cdr3_aa: CASELKENEQYF; cdr3_nt: TGTGCCAGCGAACTCAAGGAAAACGAGCAGTACTTC; clone_size: few; v_call: TRBV6-5; d_call: .; j_call: TRBJ2-7
cdr3_aa: CAWSETTGHYGYTF; cdr3_nt: TGTGCCTGGAGTGAAACAACAGGCCACTATGGCTACACCTTC; clone_size: .; v_call: TRBV30; d_call: .; j_call: TRBJ1-2
cdr3_aa: CASSPGAANTIYF; cdr3_nt: TGTGCCAGCAGCCCCGGTGCGGCAAACACCATATATTTT; clone_size: .; v_call: TRBV7-6; d_call: .; j_call: TRBJ1-3
cdr3_aa: CASSIYTGLQGYTF; cdr3_nt: TGCGCCAGCAGCATTTACACAGGGCTGCAGGGCTACACCTTC; clone_size: .; v_call: TRBV5-1; d_call: .; j_call: TRBJ1-2
cdr3_aa: CASSQDPGNTIYF; cdr3_nt: TGCGCCAGCAGCCAAGATCCCGGAAACACCATATATTTT; clone_size: .; v_call: TRBV4-3; d_call: .; j_call: TRBJ1-3
cdr3_aa: CASSLRQRNQPQHF; cdr3_nt: TGTGCCAGCAGCCTAAGACAGCGCAATCAGCCCCAGCATTTT; clone_size: .; v_call: TRBV14; d_call: .; j_call: TRBJ1-5
cdr3_aa: CASTRAVEGNYGYTF; cdr3_nt: TGTGCCAGCACTAGAGCGGTGGAGGGGAACTATGGCTACACCTTC; clone_size: .; v_call: TRBV11-1; d_call: .; j_call: TRBJ1-2
cdr3_aa: CASSLELVSTEAFF; cdr3_nt: TGTGCCAGCAGCTTGGAGCTCGTGAGCACTGAAGCTTTCTTT; clone_size: .; v_call: TRBV7-9; d_call: .; j_call: TRBJ1-1
cdr3_aa: CASSQNSYNEQFF; cdr3_nt: TGTGCCAGTAGCCAGAACTCCTACAATGAGCAGTTCTTC; clone_size: .; v_call: TRBV19; d_call: .; j_call: TRBJ2-1
cdr3_aa: CASSLRDRDEKLFF; cdr3_nt: TGTGCCAGCAGCCTTCGGGACAGGGATGAAAAACTGTTTTTT; clone_size: .; v_call: TRBV5-5; d_call: TRBD1; j_call: TRBJ1-4
cdr3_aa: CASSVGRDSGNTIYF; cdr3_nt: TGTGCCAGCAGCGTAGGCAGGGACTCTGGAAACACCATATATTTT; clone_size: once; v_call: TRBV9; d_call: .; j_call: TRBJ1-3
cdr3_aa: CASSLTTDSGELFF; cdr3_nt: TGTGCCAGCAGCCTTACGACCGACTCTGGGGAGCTGTTTTTT; clone_size: .; v_call: TRBV27; d_call: .; j_call: TRBJ2-2
cdr3_aa: CASSTRFTYEQYF; cdr3_nt: TGTGCCAGCAGCACCCGGTTTACCTACGAGCAGTACTTC; clone_size: .; v_call: TRBV7-2; d_call: .; j_call: TRBJ2-7
cdr3_aa: CASSPGEGWYGYTF; cdr3_nt: TGTGCCAGCAGCCCGGGTGAGGGATGGTATGGCTACACCTTC; clone_size: .; v_call: TRBV5-8; d_call: .; j_call: TRBJ1-2
cdr3_aa: CASSFGGANYNEQFF; cdr3_nt: TGCGCCAGCAGCTTCGGAGGGGCAAACTACAATGAGCAGTTCTTC; clone_size: .; v_call: TRBV5-1; d_call: .; j_call: TRBJ2-1
cdr3_aa: CASNDRVPGYTF; cdr3_nt: TGTGCCAGCAATGACAGGGTTCCTGGCTACACCTTC; clone_size: .; v_call: TRBV2; d_call: TRBD1; j_call: TRBJ1-2
cdr3_aa: CASSLEGQTQQPQHF; cdr3_nt: TGCGCCAGCAGCTTGGAAGGTCAGACTCAACAGCCCCAGCATTTT; clone_size: .; v_call: TRBV5-1; d_call: .; j_call: TRBJ1-5
cdr3_aa: CASSEALAGTGELFF; cdr3_nt: TGTGCCAGCAGTGAAGCGCTAGCGGGCACCGGGGAGCTGTTTTTT; clone_size: .; v_call: TRBV6-4; d_call: TRBD2; j_call: TRBJ2-2
cdr3_aa: CASTRGGEDTEAFF; cdr3_nt: TGTGCCAGCACCCGCGGGGGGGAGGACACTGAAGCTTTCTTT; clone_size: few; v_call: TRBV9; d_call: .; j_call: TRBJ1-1
cdr3_aa: CASSLQDTIYF; cdr3_nt: TGTGCCAGTAGTCTCCAGGACACCATATATTTT; clone_size: .; v_call: TRBV19; d_call: .; j_call: TRBJ1-3
cdr3_aa: CASSTGHTGDSPLHF; cdr3_nt: TGCGCCAGCAGCACTGGACACACCGGGGATTCACCCCTCCACTTT; clone_size: .; v_call: TRBV5-1; d_call: .; j_call: TRBJ1-6
cdr3_aa: CASSPPFGTEAFF; cdr3_nt: TGTGCCAGCAGCCCCCCATTTGGGACTGAAGCTTTCTTT; clone_size: .; v_call: TRBV11-3; d_call: .; j_call: TRBJ1-1
cdr3_aa: CASSYYPADLGNTQYF; cdr3_nt: TGTGCCAGCAGTTACTACCCAGCGGATCTCGGAAATACGCAGTATTTT; clone_size: .; v_call: TRBV6-5; d_call: .; j_call: TRBJ2-3
cdr3_aa: CASSQEGGGAFF; cdr3_nt: TGTGCCAGCAGCCAAGAGGGAGGGGGAGCTTTCTTT; clone_size: .; v_call: TRBV4-2; d_call: .; j_call: TRBJ1-1
cdr3_aa: CAISESDRGGYTQYF; cdr3_nt: TGTGCCATCAGTGAGTCGGACAGGGGGGGATATACGCAGTATTTT; clone_size: .; v_call: TRBV10-3; d_call: TRBD1; j_call: TRBJ2-3
cdr3_aa: CATSELTNTDTQYF; cdr3_nt: TGTGCCACCAGTGAGCTGACAAACACAGATACGCAGTATTTT; clone_size: .; v_call: TRBV24-1; d_call: .; j_call: TRBJ2-3
cdr3_aa: CASSQDLGANSPLHF; cdr3_nt: TGTGCCAGCAGCCAAGATTTAGGGGCGAATTCACCCCTCCACTTT; clone_size: .; v_call: TRBV3-1/TRBV3-2; d_call: .; j_call: TRBJ1-6
cdr3_aa: CASSVLAGLNNEQFF; cdr3_nt: TGTGCCAGCAGCGTCCTAGCGGGGTTAAACAATGAGCAGTTCTTC; clone_size: once; v_call: TRBV9; d_call: TRBD2; j_call: TRBJ2-1
cdr3_aa: CASSDGQMGEKLFF; cdr3_nt: TGTGCCAGCAGCGACGGACAAATGGGTGAAAAACTGTTTTTT; clone_size: .; v_call: TRBV9; d_call: .; j_call: TRBJ1-4
cdr3_aa: CASANLEGEKLFF; cdr3_nt: TGTGCCAGTGCCAATCTGGAGGGTGAAAAACTGTTTTTT; clone_size: once; v_call: TRBV19; d_call: .; j_call: TRBJ1-4
cdr3_aa: CASSREDTQYF; cdr3_nt: TGTGCCAGCAGCCGAGAGGATACGCAGTATTTT; clone_size: .; v_call: TRBV12-3/TRBV12-4; d_call: .; j_call: TRBJ2-3
cdr3_aa: CAIRRDTLGGGELFF; cdr3_nt: TGTGCCATCAGAAGAGATACCTTGGGAGGCGGGGAGCTGTTTTTT; clone_size: .; v_call: TRBV10-3; d_call: .; j_call: TRBJ2-2
cdr3_aa: CASSGGSVSGNTIYF; cdr3_nt: TGTGCCAGCAGCGGGGGATCGGTGTCTGGAAACACCATATATTTT; clone_size: .; v_call: TRBV9; d_call: .; j_call: TRBJ1-3
cdr3_aa: CASVGTGSYEQYF; cdr3_nt: TGTGCCAGCGTAGGGACAGGCTCCTACGAGCAGTACTTC; clone_size: .; v_call: TRBV7-6; d_call: TRBD1; j_call: TRBJ2-7
cdr3_aa: CASSRNRDPSYEQYF; cdr3_nt: TGTGCCAGCAGCCGCAACAGGGACCCCTCCTACGAGCAGTACTTC; clone_size: .; v_call: TRBV7-2; d_call: .; j_call: TRBJ2-7
cdr3_aa: CATQASRDSYEQYF; cdr3_nt: TGTGCCACCCAGGCATCCAGGGACTCCTACGAGCAGTACTTC; clone_size: .; v_call: TRBV19; d_call: .; j_call: TRBJ2-7
cdr3_aa: CASSITYRGMGNEQFF; cdr3_nt: TGTGCCAGCAGTATAACATACAGGGGTATGGGCAATGAGCAGTTCTTC; clone_size: .; v_call: TRBV27; d_call: TRBD1; j_call: TRBJ2-1
cdr3_aa: CASSQGGANYGYTF; cdr3_nt: TGTGCCAGCAGCCAGGGGGGAGCTAACTATGGCTACACCTTC; clone_size: .; v_call: TRBV3-1/TRBV3-2; d_call: .; j_call: TRBJ1-2
cdr3_aa: CASSPPGGTQYF; cdr3_nt: TGTGCCAGCAGCCCACCAGGGGGTACGCAGTATTTT; clone_size: once; v_call: TRBV7-9; d_call: TRBD1; j_call: TRBJ2-3
cdr3_aa: CASKQGAPYEQYF; cdr3_nt: TGTGCCAGCAAACAGGGGGCTCCCTACGAGCAGTACTTC; clone_size: .; v_call: TRBV12-3/TRBV12-4; d_call: TRBD1; j_call: TRBJ2-7
cdr3_aa: CATSAPGASSYEQYF; cdr3_nt: TGTGCCACCAGTGCTCCCGGGGCGAGCTCCTACGAGCAGTACTTC; clone_size: .; v_call: TRBV24-1; d_call: .; j_call: TRBJ2-7
cdr3_aa: CASSPAYRGRTEAFF; cdr3_nt: TGCGCCAGCAGCCCGGCATATCGGGGAAGGACTGAAGCTTTCTTT; clone_size: few; v_call: TRBV4-1; d_call: .; j_call: TRBJ1-1
cdr3_aa: CASSQMGSAEAFF; cdr3_nt: TGCGCCAGCAGCCAGATGGGGAGCGCTGAAGCTTTCTTT; clone_size: .; v_call: TRBV4-1; d_call: .; j_call: TRBJ1-1